These T cell receptor beta chains were read from a single sample in a study of beta chain features in type 1 diabetes. TCRdb's copy holds only in-frame clones and misses some; the assay was immunoSEQ multiplex PCR. The table lists about 160,000 clones, 7% to 9% of them singletons. Sequenced: central memory CD4+ T cells from blood. The receptors shown here come from a man in his late teens or twenties with type 1 diabetes. CDR3s include the opening cysteine and the closing phenylalanine or tryptophan. The D gene is left open where the match is weak. Some rows mark clone size as missing; the rest say once, few, many or name a class of expanded clone.

TRBJ2-1 | many | TRBV30 | TRBD2 | TGTGCCTGGGATAGCGGGAACTACAATGAGCAGTTCTTC | CAWDSGNYNEQFF
TRBJ1-2 | - | TRBV28 | TRBD1 | TGTGCCAGCGGTGGGACAGGGGGCGCAAACTATGGCTACACCTTC | CASGGTGGANYGYTF
TRBJ1-6 | - | TRBV28 | TRBD1 | TGTGCCAGCAGCCCGGACAGGCGAATTTATAATTCACCCCTCCACTTT | CASSPDRRIYNSPLHF
TRBJ2-3 | - | TRBV4-2 | TRBD2 | TGTGCCAGCAGCCAACCCCCGGGGCGGGGGGCCGGCACAGATACGCAGTATTTT | CASSQPPGRGAGTDTQYF
TRBJ1-1 | few | TRBV28 | TRBD1 | TGTGCCAGCAGTCCCCCTGGGACAGTGAACACTGAAGCTTTCTTT | CASSPPGTVNTEAFF
TRBJ2-5 | - | TRBV7-9 | - | TGTGCCAGCAGCTTAGGACTAGTGTCTCAAGAGACCCAGTACTTC | CASSLGLVSQETQYF
TRBJ2-3 | - | TRBV5-5 | TRBD2 | TGTGCCAGCAGCTCGGGACTAGCCAGTAGAGATACGCAGTATTTT | CASSSGLASRDTQYF
TRBJ2-7 | few | TRBV7-2 | - | TGTGCCAGCAGTCAGGACTGGGGCGAGCAGTACTTC | CASSQDWGEQYF
TRBJ2-7 | few | TRBV28 | - | TGTGCCAGCAGCCCGTCGTGGGAAGGGGTCTACGAGCAGTACTTC | CASSPSWEGVYEQYF
TRBJ2-3 | many | TRBV19 | - | TGTGCCAGTCTGGAGACCGGGAGCACAGATACGCAGTATTTT | CASLETGSTDTQYF
TRBJ2-7 | - | TRBV6-1 | - | TGTGCCAGCAGTGTTGGTAGCTACGAGCAGTACTTC | CASSVGSYEQYF
TRBJ1-6 | few | TRBV30 | - | TGTGCCTGGATGAATTGGGCACCTAATTCACCCCTCCACTTT | CAWMNWAPNSPLHF
TRBJ2-7 | many | TRBV5-1 | TRBD1 | TGCGCCAGCAGCTTCACGACAGGGGACTACGAGCAGTACTTC | CASSFTTGDYEQYF
TRBJ1-1 | - | TRBV28 | TRBD1 | TGTGCCAGCAGTACCCTGTTACAGGGGCAGGAAGCTTTCTTT | CASSTLLQGQEAFF
TRBJ1-2 | few | TRBV11-2 | - | TGTGCCAGCAGCTCCGGACAGAACTATGGCTACACCTTC | CASSSGQNYGYTF
TRBJ1-6 | few | TRBV30 | - | TGTGCCTGGAGTGCGGACAGTCGGAGATCACCCCTCCACTTT | CAWSADSRRSPLHF
TRBJ1-1 | few | TRBV10-3 | - | TGTGCCATCAGTGTTTGGGGTGAGGGCACTGAAGCTTTCTTT | CAISVWGEGTEAFF
TRBJ1-2 | few | TRBV5-1 | TRBD1 | TGCGCCAGCAGCTTGCAGGGGGCCGGAAGAAACTATGGCTACACCTTC | CASSLQGAGRNYGYTF
TRBJ2-1 | - | TRBV7-2 | TRBD1 | TGTGCCAGCAGCGGAAGACCAGGGGGTGAGCAGTTCTTC | CASSGRPGGEQFF
TRBJ2-7 | few | TRBV28 | - | TGTGCCAGCAGTTACGCCCCTAACGAGCAGTACTTC | CASSYAPNEQYF
TRBJ2-7 | few | TRBV28 | TRBD2 | TGTGCCAGCTTCTCTGAGACTAGCGGGTCCTACGAGCAGTACTTC | CASFSETSGSYEQYF
TRBJ1-5 | - | TRBV6-5 | - | TGTGCCAGCAGTTACTCGGGTGGAGGCAATCAGCCCCAGCATTTT | CASSYSGGGNQPQHF
TRBJ1-1 | - | TRBV30 | - | TGTGCCTGGAGCCCCCAGGACCAGGGTGTGGCTTTCTTT | CAWSPQDQGVAFF
TRBJ2-7 | - | TRBV21-1 | - | TGTGCCAGCAGCAACCATACTCGGGACAGCCATTACGAGCAGTACTTC | CASSNHTRDSHYEQYF
TRBJ2-3 | few | TRBV4-1 | - | TGCGCCAGCAGCCAAGGAGGCTTCACAGATACGCAGTATTTT | CASSQGGFTDTQYF
TRBJ2-7 | - | TRBV29-1 | - | TGCAGCGTTCAGTGGGACAATCAAGCCTACGAGCAGTACTTC | CSVQWDNQAYEQYF
TRBJ2-5 | - | TRBV6-6 | - | TGTGCCAGCAGTAGGGGATACCAAGAGACCCAGTACTTC | CASSRGYQETQYF
TRBJ2-1 | - | TRBV2 | TRBD2 | TGTGCCAGCAGCCTCTGGGGACTAGCGGGAGGGCAGTTCTTC | CASSLWGLAGGQFF